This TCR beta chain emerged from a study of blood T cell repertoires in COVID-19. Produced via immunoSEQ multiplex PCR; TCRdb's table is partial and in-frame only. Of roughly 78,000 clones in the sample, 75% to 90% are singletons; the top ten hold 15% to 20%. The TCR comes from a woman aged 80 or over with acute or convalescent COVID-19. The sample taken for sequencing was peripheral blood.

CDR3 in amino acids: CASSPTGPGNTIYF. CDR3 nucleotides: TGTGCCAGCAGCCCCACAGGTCCTGGAAACACCATATATTTT. This chain joins TRBV11-2 and TRBJ1-3, with D possibly matching TRBD1 (5 bases). Germline V CDR1 and CDR2: SGHAT, FQNNGV. V was cut by 5 bases and J by 2 bases, with 10 bases left in between. The CDR3 spans 14 residues.